The 9 T cell receptor beta chains in this list originate from one sample, sequenced in a study of T cell responses to AZD1222 COVID-19 vaccine (dated by TCRdb to 2020 to 2022). In light of the paper, this sample's time point label describes: baseline before first vaccination. The library was produced with the immunoSEQ multiplex PCR assay. The table comes from immuneACCESS by way of TCRdb, which keeps in-frame sequences with V and J called. Part of the clones is missing from these tables; in studies checked, under half for an unresolved V gene and the rest for unknown reasons. Within this sample are over 150,000 clones, with around nine tenths of them counted one time only. The ten top clones hold around 2.9% of the sample. Material: peripheral blood, obtained on day 0 of AZD1222 vaccination. These receptors all come from an adult in good health.

The chain combines TRBV5-1 with TRBJ2-1, with D perhaps given as TRBD1 or TRBD2 (6 bases each). Germline V gene sequence: CDR1 SGHRS, CDR2 YFSETQ. The CDR3 totals 12 residues. V lost 2 bases, J lost 9 bases, and 9 bases lay in between. This chain's CDR3 is CASSLGGSEQFF. DNA for the CDR3: TGCGCCAGCAGCTTAGGGGGGAGTGAGCAGTTCTTC.

The chain carries TRBV18 and TRBJ1-2; D may be TRBD1 (6 bases). The CDR3 has 11 residues. In germline, CDR1 is KGHSH, CDR2 LQKENI. Trimming took off 5 bases at V and 6 bases at J, with 7 bases between the two ends. CDR3 nucleotides: TGTGCCAGCTCAGCAGGGGATGGCTACACCTTC. Encoded protein: CASSAGDGYTF. Full variable domain (missing parts from reference TRBV18 and TRBJ1-2): NAGVMQNPRHLVRRRGQEARLRCSPMKGHSHVYWYRQLPEEGLKFMVYLQKENIIDESGMPKERFSAEFPKEGPSILRIQQVVRGDSAAYFCASSAGDGYTFGSGTRLTVV.

The chain couples TRBV2 to TRBJ2-3; D gene ambiguous. Germline CDR1 reads SNHLY; CDR2 reads FYNNEI. Trimming took off 4 bases at V and 3 bases at J, with 8 bases between the two ends. CDR3 size: 13 residues. Here the CDR3 reads CASSGIGTDTQYF. The CDR3 DNA follows: TGTGCCAGCAGTGGCATAGGGACAGATACGCAGTATTTT. The variable domain in full, with the rest retrieved from reference TRBV2 and TRBJ2-3, is EPEVTQTPSHQVTQMGQEVILRCVPISNHLYFYWYRQILGQKVEFLVSFYNNEISEKSEIFDDQFSVERPDGSNFTLKIRSTKLEDSAMYFCASSGIGTDTQYFGPGTRLTVL.

This clone appeared once. This chain connects TRBV15 to TRBJ1-3; TRBD1 matches 8 bases. CDR1 is LNHNV and CDR2 is YYDKDF in the germline V gene (reference sequence). J was trimmed by 11 bases and V by 5 bases; bases with no gene match: 5. The CDR3 runs 12 residues. The CDR3 loop reads CATSGEDRAIYF. CDR3 nucleotide sequence: TGTGCCACCAGCGGGGAGGACAGGGCCATATATTTT.

Turning to this clone: This sample includes further DNA sequences coding for the same CDR3. V is TRBV12-3 or TRBV12-4 and J is TRBJ1-1, with D possibly being TRBD1 (6 bases). The CDR3 loop spans 13 amino acids. The V gene lost 2 bases and the J gene lost 3 bases, with 7 bases spanning the gap. The CDR3 here is CASSLRGDTEAFF. DNA for the CDR3: TGTGCCAGCAGTTTAAGGGGGGACACTGAAGCTTTCTTT.

The gene calls are TRBV7-2 and TRBJ2-5; TRBD2 matches 7 bases. This CDR3 comprises 12 residues. V shed 10 bases and J 4 bases; nucleotides not matched to a gene: 6. Germline CDR1 reads SGHTA; CDR2 reads FQGNSA. The CDR3 spells CATLGGGETQYF. DNA for the CDR3: TGTGCCACCCTGGGGGGGGGAGAGACCCAGTACTTC.

This sequence joins TRBV7-8 and TRBJ2-1, with D perhaps matching TRBD1 (6 bases). The V end was cut by 1 base, the J end by 4 bases, with 14 bases between. The CDR3 has 16 amino acids. CDR1 is SGHVS, CDR2 FQNEAQ, per germline. CDR3 loop: CASSLGIRGPYNEQFF. The CDR3 DNA reads as TGTGCCAGCAGCTTAGGCATCAGGGGCCCTTACAATGAGCAGTTCTTC.

The chain has TRBV19 and TRBJ1-1; D perhaps matches TRBD1 (6 bases). CDR1 and CDR2 from the germline V gene are LNHDA and SQIVND (reference sequence). Trimming shortened V by 2 bases and J by 1 base, and 11 bases separated the two germline ends. This CDR3 has 15 residues. This chain's CDR3 is CASSIPLTGNTEAFF. In nucleotides, the CDR3 is TGTGCCAGTAGTATACCCCTGACAGGGAACACTGAAGCTTTCTTT. The full variable domain, completed using reference TRBV19 and TRBJ1-1, is DGGITQSPKYLFRKEGQNVTLSCEQNLNHDAMYWYRQDPGQGLRLIYYSQIVNDFQKGDIAEGYSVSREKKESFPLTVTSAQKNPTAFYLCASSIPLTGNTEAFFGQGTRLTVV.

J is TRBJ2-7 and V is TRBV7-2; 8 nucleotides align to TRBD1. The CDR3 totals 16 residues. The junction had 9 bases not matched to a gene; V was cut back by 5 bases and J by 0 bases. From germline, CDR1 is SGHTA and CDR2 FQGNSA. The CDR3 DNA follows: TGTGCCAGCAGCCCGAGGACAGGGAGAAGCTCCTACGAGCAGTACTTC. It encodes CASSPRTGRSSYEQYF.